The next 26 T cell receptor beta chains were all read from a single sample in a study of Ad26.COV2.S vaccination and SARS-CoV-2 variants. Sequencing was performed with immunoSEQ multiplex PCR; in TCRdb, only in-frame clones are kept and a portion is missing. The sample lists around 300,000 clones, 70% to 90% occurring once. Regarding treatment: some 20 received Ad26.COV2.S at low or high dose, single or two shots; several received placebo; per-sample allocation not given. Sampling was performed 63 days after the first vaccine or placebo injection. The input for sequencing was peripheral blood, taken in a trial of Ad26.COV2.S vaccine versus placebo. These receptors were obtained from a person aged 18-65 years who received the Ad26.COV2.S COVID-19 vaccine or a placebo.

This clone has just one count. The genes are TRBV3-1 (or the pseudogene TRBV3-2) and TRBJ2-5; D gene uncertain. The germline V gene has CDR1 LGHDT and CDR2 YNNKEL (reference sequence). CDR3 length: 17 amino acids. Trimming removed 0 bases from V and 0 bases from J, with 14 bases in between. This CDR3 is CASSQERAISYQETQYF. CDR3 DNA: TGTGCCAGCAGCCAAGAAAGAGCGATCTCGTACCAAGAGACCCAGTACTTC.

The chain recombines TRBV6-6 with TRBJ1-6, with D unresolved. CDR1 and CDR2 from the germline V gene are MNHNY and SVGAGI (reference sequence). The CDR3 is 13 residues long. Trimming pared 5 bases from V and 13 bases from J, leaving 15 bases between. The DNA of the CDR3 is TGTGCCAGCAGTCCTTCCCTGGGAGAGCCCCTCCACTTT. Its protein is CASSPSLGEPLHF.

The chain employs TRBV30 and TRBJ1-2, with D unresolved. The CDR3 is 13 residues long. V shed 2 bases and J shed 4 bases, with 11 bases lying between them. Looked up from germline, CDR1 is GTSNPN and CDR2 is SVGIG (reference sequence). The CDR3 DNA sequence: TGTGCCTGGAGTAAGCCCCTTATCTATGGCTACACCTTC. Protein: CAWSKPLIYGYTF.

This clone was recorded at least ten times. V gene TRBV23-1 combines with J gene TRBJ2-2; 7 bases line up with TRBD2. TRBV23-1 is noted as an ORF with a role that remains uncertain. Germline trimming cut 0 bases from V and 1 base from J; bases unmatched to any gene: 2. There are 16 residues in the CDR3. The CDR3 bases are TGCGCCAGCAGTCAATCGGGGGAGGGGAACACCGGGGAGCTGTTTTTT. Residues: CASSQSGEGNTGELFF.

J is TRBJ2-1 and V is TRBV12-3 or TRBV12-4; no definite D call. This CDR3 has 13 amino acids. Trimming removed 3 bases from V and 5 bases from J, with 8 bases in between. The CDR3 is CASSFSWDNEQFF. The CDR3 DNA sequence: TGTGCCAGCAGTTTCTCCTGGGACAATGAGCAGTTCTTC.

This clone was recorded once. The rearrangement joins TRBV7-8 to TRBJ1-5; 9 bases map to TRBD1. From germline, CDR1 is SGHVS and CDR2 FQNEAQ. The V and J ends lost 2 bases and 5 bases, in that order; junction bases with no gene match: 10. The CDR3 length is 17 residues. The CDR3 DNA reads TGTGCCAGCAGCTTAACCGACAGGGGGATCATGGATCAGCCCCAGCATTTT. Residues: CASSLTDRGIMDQPQHF.

This chain uses TRBV11-3 with TRBJ2-7; tentative D call: TRBD2 (5 bases). CDR1 and CDR2 (germline): SGHNT, YENEEA. Trimming removed 1 base at V and 6 bases at J, with 10 bases between. The CDR3 consists of 13 residues. The CDR3 loop reads CASSLGGLGEQYF. The CDR3 region has the DNA TGTGCCAGCAGCTTAGGCGGGTTGGGCGAGCAGTACTTC. Filled out from reference TRBV11-3 and TRBJ2-7, the complete variable domain reads EAGVVQSPRYKIIEKKQPVAFWCNPISGHNTLYWYLQNLGQGPELLIRYENEEAVDDSQLPKDRFSAERLKGVDSTLKIQPAELGDSAVYLCASSLGGLGEQYFGPGTRLTVT.

As concerns this clone: Other DNA sequences in this sample translate to the same CDR3. This chain uses TRBV18 with TRBJ1-1; no reliable D call. There are 14 residues in the CDR3. The germline V gene has CDR1 KGHSH and CDR2 LQKENI. Trimming removed 0 bases from V and 0 bases from J, with 5 bases in between. The CDR3 coding sequence is TGTGCCAGCTCACCACCGTCAGTGAACACTGAAGCTTTCTTT. Amino acids: CASSPPSVNTEAFF.

The chain's CDR3 is CASSPEDGYGYTF. The CDR3 DNA reads as TGTGCCAGCAGCCCCGAGGACGGCTATGGCTACACCTTC. The chain is built from TRBV5-4 and TRBJ1-2; the D is unclear. The CDR3 is 13 amino acids. CDR1 and CDR2 from the germline V gene are SGHNT and YYREEE (reference sequence). V gave up 4 bases and J gave up 4 bases, with 11 bases separating them. The variable domain in full, with the rest retrieved from reference TRBV5-4 and TRBJ1-2, is ETGVTQSPTHLIKTRGQQVTLRCSSQSGHNTVSWYQQALGQGPQFIFQYYREEENGRGNFPPRFSGLQFPNYSSELNVNALELDDSALYLCASSPEDGYGYTFGSGTRLTVV.

The genes are TRBV7-6 and TRBJ1-1; no reliable D call. CDR3 length: 15 amino acids. Looked up from germline, CDR1 is SGHVS and CDR2 is FNYEAQ. Trimming removed 4 bases from V and 0 bases from J, with 12 bases in between. CDR3 amino acids: CASSSTQHLNTEAFF. The CDR3 DNA reads as TGTGCCAGCAGCTCCACCCAACATCTGAACACTGAAGCTTTCTTT.

Concerning this clone: One end of the junction fails to match germline, which may point to a read error. The chain uses TRBV19 and TRBJ1-2; maybe TRBD1 (6 bases). The length of the CDR3 is 14 residues. CDR1 LNHDA and CDR2 SQIVND come from the germline V gene (reference sequence). The CDR3 DNA follows: TGTGCCAGTACTATAGGGGGGGCGAACTATGGCTACACCTTC. Its protein is CASTIGGANYGYTF.

This sequence joins TRBV19 and TRBJ2-7, with TRBD2 identical over 7 bases. Germline CDR1 LNHDA, CDR2 SQIVND (reference sequence). The trim removed 9 bases at V and 3 bases at J, leaving 17 bases unmatched. This CDR3 has 16 residues. CDR3 region: CASDGGRGAGNYEQYF. The CDR3 DNA reads TGTGCCAGCGACGGGGGGAGAGGAGCAGGAAACTACGAGCAGTACTTC.

This clone occurred a few times. The chain combines TRBV10-1 with TRBJ1-2, with 7 bases identical to TRBD1. V lost 4 bases, J lost 4 bases, and 6 bases stayed unmatched. The germline V gene encodes CDR1 WNHNN and CDR2 SYGVQD (reference sequence). The CDR3 covers 14 residues. The DNA for the CDR3 is TGCGCCAGCAGTGCCGGGACAGATCCCTATGGCTACACCTTC. Its protein is CASSAGTDPYGYTF.

The chain couples TRBV7-7 to TRBJ2-2, with D unclear. This CDR3 has 15 residues. Deletions cut 3 bases from V and 2 bases from J, with 10 bases between. The V gene's germline CDR1 is SSHAT and CDR2 FNYEAQ (reference sequence). CDR3 loop: CASSFEFGNTGELFF. The CDR3 DNA reads TGTGCCAGCAGCTTTGAGTTTGGTAACACCGGGGAGCTGTTTTTT.

The chain recombines TRBV6-5 with TRBJ2-3; 8 bases are a match to TRBD2. Germline V lookup: CDR1 MNHEY, CDR2 SVGAGI. The CDR3 length is 13 residues. J was trimmed by 6 bases and V by 7 bases; bases with no gene match: 6. The CDR3: CASTRGGRDTQYF. DNA for the CDR3: TGTGCCAGCACCCGGGGGGGCCGGGATACGCAGTATTTT.

V and J are TRBV12-5 and TRBJ2-7, with unresolved D. The CDR3 totals 14 residues. Germline-derived CDR1 and CDR2 are LGHNT and FRNRAP. Trimming stripped 7 bases from V and 4 bases from J, with 17 bases between. As DNA, the CDR3 is TGTGCTAGTGTCCCCGCGGTCCCAGGATACGAGCAGTACTTC. Amino acid sequence: CASVPAVPGYEQYF.

The chain links TRBV25-1 to TRBJ1-4, with TRBD1 as a possible D gene (5 bases). The germline V gene encodes CDR1 MGHDK and CDR2 SYGVNS. The ends were cut back, 2 bases at V and 10 bases at J, with 20 bases in the middle. The CDR3 spans 16 residues. CDR3 in DNA: TGTGCCAGCAGTGAAACGTTCATCGGGGCCGGTGGAAAACTGTTTTTT. Protein sequence: CASSETFIGAGGKLFF.

This clone was counted ten times or more. The chain couples TRBV6-5 to TRBJ1-6; unclear D gene. The CDR3 covers 16 residues. V lost 2 bases and J lost 6, with 14 bases in between. Per the germline V gene, CDR1 is MNHEY and CDR2 is SVGAGI. The CDR3 spells CASSYGPFPGNSPLHF. CDR3 in DNA: TGTGCCAGCAGTTACGGGCCGTTCCCTGGTAATTCACCCCTCCACTTT.

This clone was observed a few times. V usage is TRBV10-3 and J usage is TRBJ2-7; D remains unclear. This CDR3 has 14 residues. From germline, CDR1 is ENHRY and CDR2 SYGVKD. V lost 4 bases and J lost 2, with 12 bases in between. CDR3 residues: CAISGDGRTYEQYF. CDR3 nucleotide sequence: TGTGCCATCAGTGGCGATGGACGGACCTACGAGCAGTACTTC.

The chain's CDR3 is CASSLGTADQPQHF. As DNA, the CDR3 is TGTGCCAGCAGTTTGGGGACGGCCGATCAGCCCCAGCATTTT. The V and J genes are TRBV28 and TRBJ1-5; TRBD1 is a possible D gene (5 bases). The CDR3 has 14 residues. The V and J ends lost 3 bases and 5 bases respectively, with 11 bases between them. Germline-derived CDR1 and CDR2 are MDHEN and SYDVKM.

This rearrangement joins TRBV21-1 to TRBJ2-7; no DNA check was done on the table's D call, TRBD2. TRBV21-1 is deemed a pseudogene. This CDR3 has 17 residues. CDR3 region: CASSKVAGAGASYEQYF. The CDR3 DNA reads TGTGCCAGCAGCAAAGTAGCTGGAGCGGGGGCCTCCTACGAGCAGTACTTC.

The V call is TRBV4-3, the J call TRBJ2-7; 7 bases agree with TRBD1. The CDR3 contains 16 residues. V lost 3 bases, J lost 2 bases, and 10 bases stayed unmatched. Germline V gene data show CDR1 as LGHNA and CDR2 as YSLEER. The CDR3 region has the DNA TGCGCCAGCAGCCATTATACCGGGACAGACCCCTACGAGCAGTACTTC. Encoded protein: CASSHYTGTDPYEQYF.

This chain joins TRBV28 and TRBJ1-1; TRBD1 matches at 7 bases. With V trimmed by 2 bases and J by 4 bases, 7 bases remained unmatched. This CDR3 has 15 residues. Germline CDR1 reads MDHEN; CDR2 reads SYDVKM. The DNA for the CDR3 is TGTGCCAGCAGTTTAATCCAGGGGGAGGGCACTGAAGCTTTCTTT. It codes for CASSLIQGEGTEAFF.

The chain has TRBV30 and TRBJ1-2; D remains ambiguous. Trimming removed 0 bases at V and 4 bases at J, with 12 bases between. The CDR3 loop spans 14 amino acids. Germline V gives CDR1 GTSNPN, CDR2 SVGIG (reference sequence). CDR3 sequence: CAWSVTTGAYGYTF. In DNA form, the CDR3 reads TGTGCCTGGAGTGTTACTACCGGAGCCTATGGCTACACCTTC.

The chain joins TRBV24-1 to TRBJ1-4; no definite D call. CDR1 and CDR2 from the germline V gene are KGHDR and SFDVKD. The CDR3 is made up of 12 amino acids. Trimming took off 0 bases at V and 8 bases at J, with 3 bases between the two ends. The CDR3 DNA follows: TGTGCCACCAGTGATTTGGGAGAAAAACTGTTTTTT. It yields the protein CATSDLGEKLFF.

The rearrangement joins TRBV11-2 to TRBJ1-1; possible D gene TRBD1, 6 bases. The CDR3 consists of 15 residues. V dropped 5 bases and J dropped 2 bases, with 15 bases sitting between them. Germline-derived CDR1 and CDR2 are SGHAT and FQNNGV. CDR3 in DNA: TGTGCCAGCAGCGAGGGGGGGGCCCTCAACACTGAAGCTTTCTTT. This translates into CASSEGGALNTEAFF.